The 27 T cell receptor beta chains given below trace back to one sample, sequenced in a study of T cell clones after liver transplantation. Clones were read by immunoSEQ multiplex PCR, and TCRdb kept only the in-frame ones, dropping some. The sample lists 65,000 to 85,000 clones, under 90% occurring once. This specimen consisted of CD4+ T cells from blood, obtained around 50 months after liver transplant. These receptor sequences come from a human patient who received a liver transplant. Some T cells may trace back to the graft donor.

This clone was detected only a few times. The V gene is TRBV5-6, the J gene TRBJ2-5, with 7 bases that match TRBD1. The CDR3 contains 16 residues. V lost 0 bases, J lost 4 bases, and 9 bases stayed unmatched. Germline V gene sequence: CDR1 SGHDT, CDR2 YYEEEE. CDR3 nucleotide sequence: TGTGCCAGCAGCTTGGCCACAGGGGTGTGGGGAGAGACCCAGTACTTC. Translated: CASSLATGVWGETQYF.

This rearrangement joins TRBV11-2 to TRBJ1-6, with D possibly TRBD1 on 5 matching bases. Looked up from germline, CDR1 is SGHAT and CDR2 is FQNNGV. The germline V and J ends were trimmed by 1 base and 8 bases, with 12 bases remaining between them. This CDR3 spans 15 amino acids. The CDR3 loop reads CASSLVRGRDSPLHF. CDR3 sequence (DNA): TGTGCCAGCAGCTTAGTGCGGGGGAGGGATTCACCCCTCCACTTT.

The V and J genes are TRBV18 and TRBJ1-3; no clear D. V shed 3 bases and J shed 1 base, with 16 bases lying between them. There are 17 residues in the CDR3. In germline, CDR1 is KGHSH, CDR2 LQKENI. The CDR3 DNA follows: TGTGCCAGCTCACCTCTGACTGCAATTATGTCTGGAAACACCATATATTTT. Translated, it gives CASSPLTAIMSGNTIYF.

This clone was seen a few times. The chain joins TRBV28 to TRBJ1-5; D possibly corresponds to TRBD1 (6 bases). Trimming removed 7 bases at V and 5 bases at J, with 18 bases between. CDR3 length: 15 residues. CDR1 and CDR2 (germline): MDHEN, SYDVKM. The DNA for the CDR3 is TGTGCCAGCAACCCAGGGAGGGGGGGCCATCAGCCCCAGCATTTT. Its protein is CASNPGRGGHQPQHF.

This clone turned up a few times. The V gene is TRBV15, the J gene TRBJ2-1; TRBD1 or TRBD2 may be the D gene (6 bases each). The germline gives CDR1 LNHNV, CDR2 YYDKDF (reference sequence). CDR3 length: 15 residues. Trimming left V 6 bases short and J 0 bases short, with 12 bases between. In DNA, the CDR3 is TGTGCCACCAGATCGGGGGCTGGCTCCTACAATGAGCAGTTCTTC. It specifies CATRSGAGSYNEQFF.

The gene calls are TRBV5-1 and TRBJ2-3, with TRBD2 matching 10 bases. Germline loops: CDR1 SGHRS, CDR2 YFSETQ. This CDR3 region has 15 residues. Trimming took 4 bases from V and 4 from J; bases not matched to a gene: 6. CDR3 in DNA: TGCGCCAGCAGCCCCGCCAGCGGGGGGGCAGATACGCAGTATTTT. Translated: CASSPASGGADTQYF.

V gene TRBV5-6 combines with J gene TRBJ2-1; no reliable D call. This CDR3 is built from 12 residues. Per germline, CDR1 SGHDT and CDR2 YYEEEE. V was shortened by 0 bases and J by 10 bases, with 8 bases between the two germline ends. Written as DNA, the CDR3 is TGTGCCAGCAGCTTGGAGTGGTGGGAGCAGTTCTTC. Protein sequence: CASSLEWWEQFF. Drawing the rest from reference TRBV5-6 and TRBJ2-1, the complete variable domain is DAGVTQSPTHLIKTRGQQVTLRCSPKSGHDTVSWYQQALGQGPQFIFQYYEEEERQRGNFPDRFSGHQFPNYSSELNVNALLLGDSALYLCASSLEWWEQFFGPGTRLTVL.

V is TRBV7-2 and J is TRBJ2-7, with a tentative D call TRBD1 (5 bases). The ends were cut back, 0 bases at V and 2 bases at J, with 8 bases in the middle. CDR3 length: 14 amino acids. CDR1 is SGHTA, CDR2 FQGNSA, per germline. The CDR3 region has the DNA TGTGCCAGCAGCTTAGCCCCAGGGCCCTACGAGCAGTACTTC. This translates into CASSLAPGPYEQYF.

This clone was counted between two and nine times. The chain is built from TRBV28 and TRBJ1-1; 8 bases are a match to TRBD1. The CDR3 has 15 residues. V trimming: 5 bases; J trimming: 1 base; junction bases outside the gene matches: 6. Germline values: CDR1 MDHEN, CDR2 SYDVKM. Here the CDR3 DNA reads TGTGCCAGCAGTGAGACCGGGACAGGGAACACTGAAGCTTTCTTT. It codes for CASSETGTGNTEAFF.

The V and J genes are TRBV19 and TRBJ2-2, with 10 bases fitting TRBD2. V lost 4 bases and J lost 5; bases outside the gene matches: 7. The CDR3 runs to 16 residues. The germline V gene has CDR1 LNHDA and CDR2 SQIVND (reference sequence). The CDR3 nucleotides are TGTGCCAGTAGTACGTCCAGCGGGAGGGGAACCGGGGAGCTGTTTTTT. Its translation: CASSTSSGRGTGELFF. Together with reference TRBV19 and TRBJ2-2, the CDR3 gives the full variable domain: DGGITQSPKYLFRKEGQNVTLSCEQNLNHDAMYWYRQDPGQGLRLIYYSQIVNDFQKGDIAEGYSVSREKKESFPLTVTSAQKNPTAFYLCASSTSSGRGTGELFFGEGSRLTVL.

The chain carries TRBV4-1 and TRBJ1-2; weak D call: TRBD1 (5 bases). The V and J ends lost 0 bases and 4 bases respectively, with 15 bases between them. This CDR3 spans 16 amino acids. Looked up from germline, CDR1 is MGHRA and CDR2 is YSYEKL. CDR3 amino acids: CASSQEGQGDGYGYTF. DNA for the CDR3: TGCGCCAGCAGCCAAGAGGGGCAGGGAGACGGCTATGGCTACACCTTC.

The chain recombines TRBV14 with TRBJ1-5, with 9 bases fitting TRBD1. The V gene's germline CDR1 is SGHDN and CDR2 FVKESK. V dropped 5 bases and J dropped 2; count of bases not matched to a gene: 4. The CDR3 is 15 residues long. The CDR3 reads CASSFRDRGNQPQHF. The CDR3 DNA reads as TGTGCCAGCAGCTTCCGGGACAGGGGCAATCAGCCCCAGCATTTT.

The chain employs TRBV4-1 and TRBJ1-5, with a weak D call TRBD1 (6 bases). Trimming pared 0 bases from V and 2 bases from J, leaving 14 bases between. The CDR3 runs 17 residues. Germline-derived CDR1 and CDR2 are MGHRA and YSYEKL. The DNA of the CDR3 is TGCGCCAGCAGCCAAGAGGGAAGGGGGATGGGCAATCAGCCCCAGCATTTT. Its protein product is CASSQEGRGMGNQPQHF.

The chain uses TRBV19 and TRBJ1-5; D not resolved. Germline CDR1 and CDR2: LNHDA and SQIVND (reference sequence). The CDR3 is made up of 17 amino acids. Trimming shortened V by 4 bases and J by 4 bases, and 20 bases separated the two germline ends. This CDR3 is CASSTIDLGIANQPQHF. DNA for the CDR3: TGTGCCAGTAGTACAATAGACCTGGGGATAGCAAATCAGCCCCAGCATTTT.

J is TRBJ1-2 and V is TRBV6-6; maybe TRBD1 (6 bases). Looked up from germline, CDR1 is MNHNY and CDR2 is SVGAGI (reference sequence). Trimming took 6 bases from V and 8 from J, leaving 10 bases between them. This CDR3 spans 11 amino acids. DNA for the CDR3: TGTGCCAGCAGGACAGGCGAGGGCTACACCTTC. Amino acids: CASRTGEGYTF.

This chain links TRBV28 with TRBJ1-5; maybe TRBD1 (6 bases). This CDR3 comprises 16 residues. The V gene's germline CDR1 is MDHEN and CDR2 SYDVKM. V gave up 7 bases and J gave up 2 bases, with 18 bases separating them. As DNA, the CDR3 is TGTGCCAGCACCCCAGGGACATTCGGCGGCAATCAGCCCCAGCATTTT. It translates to CASTPGTFGGNQPQHF.

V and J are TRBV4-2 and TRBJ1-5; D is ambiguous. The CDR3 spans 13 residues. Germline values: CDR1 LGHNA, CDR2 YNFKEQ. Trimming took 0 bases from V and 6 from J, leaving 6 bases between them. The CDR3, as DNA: TGTGCCAGCAGCCAAGAGGCAGGTCAGCCCCAGCATTTT. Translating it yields CASSQEAGQPQHF.

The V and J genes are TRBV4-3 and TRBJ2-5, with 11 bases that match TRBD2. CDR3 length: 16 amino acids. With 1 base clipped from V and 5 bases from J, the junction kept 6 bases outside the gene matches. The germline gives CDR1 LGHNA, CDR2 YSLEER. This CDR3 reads CASSQVAGGPEETQYF. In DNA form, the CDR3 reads TGCGCCAGCAGCCAAGTAGCGGGGGGGCCGGAGGAGACCCAGTACTTC.

This chain's CDR3 is CASSPFSIRQGAEAFF. In nucleotides, the CDR3 is TGTGCCAGCAGCCCTTTCTCAATTCGACAGGGCGCGGAAGCTTTCTTT. This chain uses TRBV7-3 with TRBJ1-1; 7 bases are shared with TRBD1. Trimming cost V 5 bases and J 8 bases; bases outside gene matches: 17. This CDR3 has 16 residues. Germline V gene lookup returns CDR1 SGHTA and CDR2 FQGTGA. Based on the CDR3 plus reference TRBV7-3 and TRBJ1-1, the full variable domain is GAGVSQTPSNKVTEKGKYVELRCDPISGHTALYWYRQSLGQGPEFLIYFQGTGAADDSGLPNDRFFAVRPEGSVSTLKIQRTERGDSAVYLCASSPFSIRQGAEAFFGQGTRLTVV.

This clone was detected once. CDR3 nucleotide sequence: TGTGCCAGCAGCGGGGACAGGGCCGCCTACGAGCAGTACTTC. Translating it yields CASSGDRAAYEQYF. The J gene is TRBJ2-7, the V gene TRBV21-1; the D call in the table, TRBD1, was not verified against the DNA. TRBV21-1 is a recognized pseudogene. The CDR3 totals 14 residues.

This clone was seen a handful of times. CDR3 amino acids: CASSLGPGDGYTF. CDR3 DNA sequence: TGTGCCAGCAGTTTGGGCCCCGGCGATGGCTACACCTTC. J is TRBJ1-2 and V is TRBV27, with D unresolved. V lost 3 bases to trimming and J lost 6 bases, with 11 bases between them. The CDR3 has 13 amino acids. CDR1 MNHEY and CDR2 SMNVEV come from the germline V gene (reference sequence).

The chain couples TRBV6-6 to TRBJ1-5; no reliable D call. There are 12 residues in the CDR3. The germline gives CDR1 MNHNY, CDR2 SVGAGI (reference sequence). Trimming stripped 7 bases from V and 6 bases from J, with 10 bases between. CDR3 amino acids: CASTNVGQPQHF. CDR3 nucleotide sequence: TGTGCCAGCACCAACGTTGGTCAGCCCCAGCATTTT.

The CDR3 protein is CASSPSDGTGAGANVLTF. In DNA, the CDR3 is TGTGCCAGCAGCCCTTCAGACGGGACAGGGGCTGGGGCCAACGTCCTGACTTTC. The chain recombines TRBV7-3 with TRBJ2-6; 10 bases match TRBD1. J lost 2 bases, V lost 5 bases, and 9 bases had no gene match. The germline gives CDR1 SGHTA, CDR2 FQGTGA. The CDR3 covers 18 residues.

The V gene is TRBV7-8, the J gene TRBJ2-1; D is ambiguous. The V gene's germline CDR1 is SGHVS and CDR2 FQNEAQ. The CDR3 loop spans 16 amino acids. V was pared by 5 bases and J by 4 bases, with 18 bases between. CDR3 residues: CASSPMLGSLYNEQFF. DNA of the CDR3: TGTGCCAGCAGCCCGATGCTGGGGTCCTTATACAATGAGCAGTTCTTC.

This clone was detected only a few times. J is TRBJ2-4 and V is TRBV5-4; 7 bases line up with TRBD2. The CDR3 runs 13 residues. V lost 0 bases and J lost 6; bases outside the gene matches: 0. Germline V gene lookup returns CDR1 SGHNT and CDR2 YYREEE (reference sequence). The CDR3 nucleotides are TGTGCCAGCAGCTTGGGGGAGGGAAACATTCAGTACTTC. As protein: CASSLGEGNIQYF.

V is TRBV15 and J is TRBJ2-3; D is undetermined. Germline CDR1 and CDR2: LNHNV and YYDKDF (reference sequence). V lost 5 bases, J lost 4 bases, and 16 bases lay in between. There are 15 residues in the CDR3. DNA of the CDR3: TGTGCCACCAGCGCTATTAACCGAGTGGCAGATACGCAGTATTTT. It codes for CATSAINRVADTQYF.

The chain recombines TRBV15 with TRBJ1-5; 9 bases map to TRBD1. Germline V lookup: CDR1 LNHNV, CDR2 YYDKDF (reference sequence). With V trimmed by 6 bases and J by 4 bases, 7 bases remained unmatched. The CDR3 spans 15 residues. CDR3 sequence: CATSEGTGPNQPQHF. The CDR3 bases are TGTGCCACCAGTGAGGGGACAGGGCCGAATCAGCCCCAGCATTTT.